The 9 T cell receptor beta chains presented below share a single source sample, sequenced in a study of T cells expressing NK-cell markers (dated by TCRdb to 2018 to 2021). Library preparation used 5' RACE. These reads were obtained on an Illumina HiSeq 2000. The reads underwent TCRdb reprocessing, giving one record for each CDR3 protein sequence and no DNA. The table held for this sample gives a few hundred thousand distinct CDR3 sequences. Clones ranked in the top ten supply 1.4% of the sample. Sequenced: blood T cells: a sorted CD56 or NKG2C T cell subset, CD4+ or CD8+ T cells, or bulk PBMC T cells (not recorded which). The source of these receptors is a woman between 45 and 65 years old in good health. Donor details come from another sample of the same person, matched by shared clones.

V is TRBV12-3 or TRBV12-4 and J is TRBJ2-7; TCRdb gives TRBD1 as the D gene, but with no DNA this cannot be confirmed. CDR3 length equals 17 residues. CDR3 amino acids: CASSFKGQVMTSYEQYF.

The chain links TRBV7-2 to TRBJ1-3; TCRdb lists TRBD1, though no DNA is available to test this call. Germline V lookup: CDR1 SGHTA, CDR2 FQGNSA. The CDR3 has 15 amino acids. The CDR3 sequence is CASSLVAGGGNTIYF.

V gene TRBV19 combines with J gene TRBJ2-3; lacking DNA, the TRBD1 call made by TCRdb goes unchecked. The CDR3 spans 15 residues. The V gene's germline CDR1 is LNHDA and CDR2 SQIVND (reference sequence). The CDR3 loop reads CASSRLTGSTDTQYF.

The chain couples TRBV5-1 to TRBJ2-2. CDR1 and CDR2 (germline): SGHRS, YFSETQ. The CDR3 totals 15 residues. CDR3 loop: CASSLVWQKPGELFF.

The chain links TRBV20-1 to TRBJ2-5; with no DNA, the TCRdb D assignment of TRBD2 cannot be verified. The CDR3 is made up of 14 amino acids. Germline V gene sequence: CDR1 DFQATT, CDR2 SNEGSKA (reference sequence). The CDR3 spells CSAPGLGFEETQYF.

V and J are TRBV28 and TRBJ2-2; the TRBD1 assignment by TCRdb is unverifiable without DNA. Looked up from germline, CDR1 is MDHEN and CDR2 is SYDVKM. This CDR3 is built from 17 residues. CDR3 loop: CASSESGTVTNTGELFF.

V usage is TRBV21-1 and J usage is TRBJ1-2; TCRdb reports TRBD1, a call that lacks DNA to check it against. TRBV21-1 is flagged as a pseudogene. The CDR3 runs 14 residues. This CDR3 reads CASSKDSPNYGYTF.

V usage is TRBV5-5 and J usage is TRBJ1-5. This CDR3 region has 16 residues. Germline CDR1 SGHKS, CDR2 YYEKEE (reference sequence). The CDR3 here is CASSSDRAFSNQPQHF.

The chain joins TRBV18 to TRBJ1-5. The CDR3 has 13 residues. Germline CDR1 and CDR2: KGHSH and LQKENI. CDR3: CASSPETTRPQHF.